This TCR beta chain derives from a study of blood T cells in healthy people across ages. Study observations and caveats: Correlation between TCR beta diversity and naive T cell percentage was strong.

PCR was performed a second time for 7 to 11 cycles using a sample-barcoded 5' primer and a J-beta primer mix. Researchers report that a template-switch adaptor with 12 random nucleotides tagged each cDNA molecule. From the 5' RACE reads, TCRdb called clonotypes with MiXCR, one entry per CDR3 protein. This table holds about 600,000 distinct CDR3 sequences, roughly 43% found once. The individuals who served as donors were healthy Caucasians living in Russia, aged about 6 to 100. Notes on this clonotype: Antigen specificity is unknown.

The sequenced sample consisted of blood. The clonotype was recovered from a man of 80 years or more in good health.

The CDR3 DNA follows: TGCAGTGCTATTCCCCGGGACTACACCTACGAGCAGTACTTC. It translates to CSAIPRDYTYEQYF. The chain joins TRBV20-1 to TRBJ2-7; 7 bases are a match to TRBD2. The CDR3 is made up of 14 amino acids. CDR1 and CDR2 (germline): DFQATT, SNEGSKA (reference sequence). J gave up 2 bases and V 4 bases, and 8 bases lay outside the gene matches.